The 23 T cell receptor beta chains presented below share a single source sample, sequenced in a study of tumor-infiltrating lymphocytes in localized non-small cell lung cancer. Sequenced by immunoSEQ multiplex PCR; TCRdb stores in-frame clones only, minus some. Here the sample spans around 23,000 clones, around 73% being singletons. The specimen was lung tumor tissue. Every receptor here comes from a human donor with non-small cell lung cancer.

The chain links TRBV5-1 to TRBJ1-1; D is undetermined. There are 14 residues in the CDR3. Germline V gene lookup returns CDR1 SGHRS and CDR2 YFSETQ. V was pared by 0 bases and J by 0 bases, with 6 bases between. CDR3 protein: CASSLGQMNTEAFF. The CDR3 DNA reads as TGCGCCAGCAGCTTGGGGCAGATGAACACTGAAGCTTTCTTT.

This rearrangement joins TRBV7-2 to TRBJ2-7; D gene uncertain. CDR3 length equals 15 residues. The germline V gene encodes CDR1 SGHTA and CDR2 FQGNSA. V shed 5 bases and J shed 9 bases, with 23 bases lying between them. The CDR3 is CASSQELTPTTRQYF. CDR3 DNA sequence: TGTGCCAGCAGCCAAGAGCTAACCCCTACTACGAGGCAGTACTTC.

The V gene is TRBV18, the J gene TRBJ1-1; D is undetermined. V was trimmed by 1 base and J by 2 bases, leaving 8 bases between them. The length of the CDR3 is 14 residues. The V gene's germline CDR1 is KGHSH and CDR2 LQKENI. In nucleotides, the CDR3 is TGTGCCAGCTCACCACGACAACGCAACACTGAAGCTTTCTTT. This gives the protein CASSPRQRNTEAFF.

The chain links TRBV5-1 to TRBJ1-4; 11 positions agree with TRBD1. Germline V CDR1 and CDR2: SGHRS, YFSETQ. Unmatched junction bases numbered 2, after V lost 2 bases and J lost 8 bases. The length of the CDR3 is 14 residues. The CDR3 sequence: CASSLGDRGEKLFF. The CDR3 DNA reads as TGCGCCAGCAGCTTAGGGGACAGGGGGGAAAAACTGTTTTTT.

The chain joins TRBV30 to TRBJ1-1; D not certain. Germline lookup yields CDR1 GTSNPN and CDR2 SVGIG (reference sequence). V dropped 7 bases and J dropped 1 base, with 10 bases sitting between them. The CDR3 has 12 amino acids. The CDR3 DNA follows: TGTGCCTTTTCCTCAGGGAACACTGAAGCTTTCTTT. This gives the protein CAFSSGNTEAFF.

This clone was counted between two and nine times. The CDR3 DNA reads as TGTGCCATCGCATGGGGGGCCGACTCCTACGAGCAGTACTTC. The encoded protein is CAIAWGADSYEQYF. The chain couples TRBV10-3 to TRBJ2-7; either TRBD1 or TRBD2 may fit D (6 bases each). Trimming shortened V by 8 bases and J by 0 bases, and 14 bases separated the two germline ends. This CDR3 contains 14 residues. Germline-derived CDR1 and CDR2 are ENHRY and SYGVKD.

The chain is built from TRBV10-3 and TRBJ2-3, with D hard to call. The CDR3 runs to 12 residues. Germline-derived CDR1 and CDR2 are ENHRY and SYGVKD. The ends were cut back, 3 bases at V and 2 bases at J, with 3 bases in the middle. Written as DNA, the CDR3 is TGTGCCATCAGTGAAGCCACAGATACGCAGTATTTT. Protein product: CAISEATDTQYF.

Here the CDR3 reads CASSLPGGDEQYF. CDR3 DNA: TGTGCCAGCAGCTTGCCAGGGGGCGACGAGCAGTACTTC. V gene TRBV5-6 combines with J gene TRBJ2-7; TRBD1 aligns across 8 bases. V lost 1 base to trimming and J lost 5 bases; unmatched junction nucleotides: 2. Germline values: CDR1 SGHDT, CDR2 YYEEEE. The CDR3 is made up of 13 amino acids.

A few counts support this clone. The chain employs TRBV10-3 and TRBJ2-3; D tentatively reads TRBD1 or TRBD2 (5 bases each). The CDR3 is made up of 14 amino acids. Germline CDR1 reads ENHRY; CDR2 reads SYGVKD. V dropped 10 bases and J dropped 4 bases, with 18 bases sitting between them. CDR3 protein: CATGTDVRADTQYF. In DNA, the CDR3 is TGTGCCACTGGGACCGACGTTCGCGCAGATACGCAGTATTTT.

V is TRBV30 and J is TRBJ1-1; a weak D match, TRBD1 (5 bases). The V end was cut by 3 bases, the J end by 2 bases, with 13 bases between. Germline V gene sequence: CDR1 GTSNPN, CDR2 SVGIG (reference sequence). There are 14 residues in the CDR3. CDR3 sequence (DNA): TGTGCCTGGAGCGCACGGACATACAACACTGAAGCTTTCTTT. This encodes CAWSARTYNTEAFF.

The rearrangement links TRBV11-3 to TRBJ1-5; D is undetermined. The CDR3 is 13 amino acids. CDR1 and CDR2 (germline): SGHNT, YENEEA. V was cut by 5 bases and J by 8 bases, with 13 bases left in between. CDR3 loop: CASSPGSAEPQHF. The CDR3 coding sequence is TGTGCCAGCAGCCCCGGATCGGCTGAGCCCCAGCATTTT.

The rearrangement uses TRBV5-4 and TRBJ1-2, with D perhaps TRBD1 (6 bases). Looked up from germline, CDR1 is SGHNT and CDR2 is YYREEE (reference sequence). CDR3 length: 17 residues. The V gene lost 4 bases and the J gene lost 7 bases, with 26 bases spanning the gap. DNA of the CDR3: TGTGCCAGCAGCATTGGAATGACAGGCGGCAGGACGGGTGGCTACACCTTC. Translation gives CASSIGMTGGRTGGYTF.

The chain couples TRBV30 to TRBJ1-1; 9 positions match TRBD1. There are 11 residues in the CDR3. V was pared by 8 bases and J by 5 bases, with 3 bases of the junction left unmatched. Germline lookup yields CDR1 GTSNPN and CDR2 SVGIG (reference sequence). The chain's CDR3 is CAGQGLTEAFF. The CDR3 DNA follows: TGTGCCGGACAGGGGTTGACTGAAGCTTTCTTT.

The chain is built from TRBV7-2 and TRBJ2-3, with 11 nucleotides matching TRBD2. Trimming removed 5 bases from V and 4 bases from J; junction bases left unmatched: 5. The CDR3 is made up of 15 amino acids. Germline-derived CDR1 and CDR2 are SGHTA and FQGNSA. In DNA, the CDR3 is TGTGCCAGCAGCCTTAGCGGGGGGGCAGCAGATACGCAGTATTTT. Its protein product is CASSLSGGAADTQYF.

This clone is medium-sized. CDR3 amino acids: CASSLAGGANTGELFF. The CDR3 nucleotides are TGTGCCAGCAGCTTGGCGGGCGGAGCGAACACCGGGGAGCTGTTTTTT. V usage is TRBV5-4 and J usage is TRBJ2-2, with unresolved D. The CDR3 extends over 16 amino acids. Germline CDR1 is SGHNT and CDR2 is YYREEE (reference sequence). V was shortened by 0 bases and J by 0 bases, with 9 bases between the two germline ends. The full variable domain, rest sourced from reference TRBV5-4 and TRBJ2-2, is ETGVTQSPTHLIKTRGQQVTLRCSSQSGHNTVSWYQQALGQGPQFIFQYYREEENGRGNFPPRFSGLQFPNYSSELNVNALELDDSALYLCASSLAGGANTGELFFGEGSRLTVL.

J is TRBJ2-1 and V is TRBV5-6; TRBD2 matches at 13 bases. Per the germline V gene, CDR1 is SGHDT and CDR2 is YYEEEE. V was clipped by 4 bases and J by 6 bases; unmatched bases: 4. This CDR3 region has 15 residues. The CDR3 DNA reads as TGTGCCAGCAGCCTGACTAGCGGGGGGTCCAATGAGCAGTTCTTC. Translated: CASSLTSGGSNEQFF.

This clone occurred a few times. The chain uses TRBV6-1 and TRBJ1-6, with no clear D. The CDR3 is made up of 15 amino acids. The V end lost 2 bases, the J end lost 5 bases, and 10 bases lay between the germline ends. Germline V CDR1 and CDR2: MNHNS, SASEGT. The CDR3 sequence: CASSEMRTDNSPLHF. For the CDR3, the DNA is TGTGCCAGCAGTGAAATGAGGACGGATAATTCACCCCTCCACTTT.

The chain links TRBV11-3 to TRBJ2-7, with D perhaps given as TRBD1 or TRBD2 (5 bases each). This CDR3 has 12 residues. Germline CDR1 reads SGHNT; CDR2 reads YENEEA. V was trimmed by 4 bases and J by 12 bases, leaving 16 bases between them. Written as DNA, the CDR3 is TGTGCCAGCAGCTCTCCTGTGGGACCCCCGTACTTC. Its translation: CASSSPVGPPYF.

This chain uses TRBV7-9 with TRBJ2-2, with D perhaps being TRBD1 or TRBD2 (7 bases each). This CDR3 has 15 amino acids. CDR1 and CDR2 from the germline V gene are SEHNR and FQNEAQ (reference sequence). Trimming removed 6 bases at V and 3 bases at J, with 14 bases between. CDR3 nucleotide sequence: TGTGCCAGCAGAAGGCAGGGGGGGGACACCGGGGAGCTGTTTTTT. Its protein product is CASRRQGGDTGELFF.

The rearrangement joins TRBV6-5 to TRBJ1-1; D perhaps matches TRBD1 (6 bases). Per the germline V gene, CDR1 is MNHEY and CDR2 is SVGAGI. Trimming cost V 8 bases and J 0 bases, with 13 bases left between them. CDR3 length equals 14 residues. This CDR3 is CASRATGLNTEAFF. Here the CDR3 DNA reads TGTGCCAGCCGGGCGACAGGTTTGAACACTGAAGCTTTCTTT.

This clone showed up just once. For the CDR3, the DNA is TGTGCCAGCAGCCTCGCCGGGGGCTCCGAGCAGTACTTC. It is translated as CASSLAGGSEQYF. The rearrangement uses TRBV7-9 and TRBJ2-7; D possibly uses TRBD1 or TRBD2 (6 bases each). The germline CDR1 and CDR2 sequences are SEHNR and FQNEAQ (reference sequence). V lost 5 bases to trimming and J lost 6 bases, with 14 bases between them. The CDR3 length is 13 residues.

This chain uses TRBV11-2 with TRBJ2-7; D unclear. CDR1 and CDR2 (germline): SGHAT, FQNNGV. The germline V and J ends were trimmed by 5 bases and 2 bases, with 10 bases remaining between them. This CDR3 is 13 amino acids long. The CDR3 DNA is TGTGCCAGCAGCCGCGAGCTTACCTACGAGCAGTACTTC. It specifies CASSRELTYEQYF.

The genes are TRBV30 and TRBJ1-5; D gene unclear. Trimming removed 5 bases from V and 2 bases from J, with 10 bases in between. There are 13 residues in the CDR3. CDR1 and CDR2 (germline): GTSNPN, SVGIG (reference sequence). CDR3 in amino acids: CAWSADGNQPQHF. The DNA of the CDR3 is TGTGCCTGGTCAGCTGATGGCAATCAGCCCCAGCATTTT.